Listed below are T cell receptor beta chains from one sample, sequenced in a study of T cells in Graves' hyperthyroidism and ophthalmopathy. TCRdb itself ran the multiplex PCR reads through MiXCR, one entry per CDR3 protein. The table lists around 350,000 distinct CDR3 sequences, about a fifth of them singletons. Sequencing was performed on blood. These receptors were obtained from a woman under 30 with Graves' hyperthyroidism. Both conserved end residues are part of each CDR3. A D gene is named only where the DNA matches it firmly. Rows may omit the clone size; those that give it use once, few, many or a size class.

abundance: many
j_gene: TRBJ1-2
d_gene: .
v_gene: TRBV2
CDR3nt: TGTGCCAGCAGTGGGGAGAGTCCCGGGAGCTACACCTTC
CDR3aa: CASSGESPGSYTF

abundance: many
j_gene: TRBJ1-2
d_gene: .
v_gene: TRBV28
CDR3nt: TGTGCCAGCAGTACCCACCCCCTCAGCCTCTATGGCTACACCTTC
CDR3aa: CASSTHPLSLYGYTF

abundance: many
j_gene: TRBJ1-5
d_gene: .
v_gene: TRBV9
CDR3nt: TGTGCCAGCAGCACAGAAGTCGATCAGCCCCAGCATTTT
CDR3aa: CASSTEVDQPQHF

abundance: many
j_gene: TRBJ1-2
d_gene: .
v_gene: TRBV12-3/TRBV12-4
CDR3nt: TGTGCCAGCAGTTTCCAGCCGGAAGGGGGTCTCTATGGCTACACCTTC
CDR3aa: CASSFQPEGGLYGYTF

abundance: many
j_gene: TRBJ1-2
d_gene: .
v_gene: TRBV19
CDR3nt: TGTGCCAGTAGTATAGTGGGGGCGGACAACTATGGCTACACCTTC
CDR3aa: CASSIVGADNYGYTF

abundance: many
j_gene: TRBJ1-1
d_gene: .
v_gene: TRBV6-1
CDR3nt: TGTGCCAGCAGTGAAATGGACAGCCACACTGAAGCTTTCTTT
CDR3aa: CASSEMDSHTEAFF

abundance: many
j_gene: TRBJ1-1
d_gene: .
v_gene: TRBV5-1
CDR3nt: TGCGCCAGCGCAGGGTTCACTGAAGCTTTCTTT
CDR3aa: CASAGFTEAFF

abundance: .
j_gene: TRBJ2-7
d_gene: .
v_gene: TRBV15
CDR3nt: TGTGCCACCAGCATGGGAGACTGGTACGAAGAGCAGTACTTC
CDR3aa: CATSMGDWYEEQYF

abundance: many
j_gene: TRBJ1-1
d_gene: .
v_gene: TRBV29-1
CDR3nt: TGCAGCGGCGCGCCAGGGAACACTGAAGCTTTCTTT
CDR3aa: CSGAPGNTEAFF

abundance: .
j_gene: TRBJ1-1
d_gene: .
v_gene: TRBV12-3/TRBV12-4
CDR3nt: TGTGCCAGCAGCATCCGTCCACTTGATGCTTTCTTT
CDR3aa: CASSIRPLDAFF

abundance: .
j_gene: TRBJ2-7
d_gene: TRBD1
v_gene: TRBV20-1
CDR3nt: TGCAGTGCTAGAGGGTCTCAGGGGGTTTGCTACGAGCAGTACTTC
CDR3aa: CSARGSQGVCYEQYF

abundance: many
j_gene: TRBJ1-3
d_gene: .
v_gene: TRBV12-3/TRBV12-4
CDR3nt: TGTGCCAGCAGCCGAAGGGGGATTGGAAACACCATATATTTT
CDR3aa: CASSRRGIGNTIYF

abundance: many
j_gene: TRBJ2-7
d_gene: .
v_gene: TRBV11-2
CDR3nt: TGTGCCAGCAGCTTATCGGTCGCAGGCGCCTACGAGCAGTACTTC
CDR3aa: CASSLSVAGAYEQYF

abundance: many
j_gene: TRBJ1-1
d_gene: TRBD1
v_gene: TRBV25-1
CDR3nt: TGTGCCAGCAGTGGATTTAGGAGGGGGCCCATGAACACTGAAGCTTTCTTT
CDR3aa: CASSGFRRGPMNTEAFF

abundance: few
j_gene: TRBJ2-2
d_gene: .
v_gene: TRBV7-2
CDR3nt: TGTGCCAGCAGCTCTCGGGCAGGGGACACCGGGGAGCTGTTTTTT
CDR3aa: CASSSRAGDTGELFF

abundance: many
j_gene: TRBJ1-1
d_gene: .
v_gene: TRBV6-1
CDR3nt: TGTGCCAGCATTCAGACCAACACTGAAGCTTTCTTT
CDR3aa: CASIQTNTEAFF

abundance: many
j_gene: TRBJ1-5
d_gene: .
v_gene: TRBV2
CDR3nt: TGTGCCAGCAGTGGCGGTCTGAGGCAGCCCCAGCATTTT
CDR3aa: CASSGGLRQPQHF

abundance: many
j_gene: TRBJ2-7
d_gene: .
v_gene: TRBV7-8
CDR3nt: TGTGCCAGCAGCTCCGAGGAATTGTCCTCCTACGAGCAGTACTTC
CDR3aa: CASSSEELSSYEQYF

abundance: .
j_gene: TRBJ1-5
d_gene: .
v_gene: TRBV28
CDR3nt: TGTGCCAGCAGTTTGAGCGTGTCGGGGAAGAGCAATCAGCCCCAGCATTTT
CDR3aa: CASSLSVSGKSNQPQHF

abundance: many
j_gene: TRBJ2-7
d_gene: TRBD2
v_gene: TRBV5-1
CDR3nt: TGCGCCAGCAGCCCATCTAGCGGGAGGATCGACGAGCAGTACTTC
CDR3aa: CASSPSSGRIDEQYF

abundance: .
j_gene: TRBJ1-2
d_gene: .
v_gene: TRBV13
CDR3nt: TGTGCCAGCAGCTTAGGCAGGGCCCCTTCTTCGGACGGCTACACCTTC
CDR3aa: CASSLGRAPSSDGYTF

abundance: many
j_gene: TRBJ2-5
d_gene: .
v_gene: TRBV18
CDR3nt: TGTGCCAGCTCAAAGGGGGAAGAGACCCAGTACTTC
CDR3aa: CASSKGEETQYF

abundance: .
j_gene: TRBJ1-1
d_gene: .
v_gene: TRBV19
CDR3nt: TGTGCCAGTAGTATAGCAGGGTACACTGAAGCTTTCTTT
CDR3aa: CASSIAGYTEAFF

abundance: .
j_gene: TRBJ2-2
d_gene: TRBD2
v_gene: TRBV4-2
CDR3nt: TGTGCCAGCAGCCAAGAACTAGCGGGGGGAACCGGGGAGCTGTTTTTT
CDR3aa: CASSQELAGGTGELFF

abundance: many
j_gene: TRBJ2-7
d_gene: .
v_gene: TRBV6-1
CDR3nt: TGTGCCAGCAGTGGAACCGGGACATCTGTCTACGAGCAGTACTTC
CDR3aa: CASSGTGTSVYEQYF

abundance: many
j_gene: TRBJ2-7
d_gene: .
v_gene: TRBV20-1
CDR3nt: TGCAGTGCTTCGGGGCGGAGGCAGTCCCCCTACGAGCAGTACTTC
CDR3aa: CSASGRRQSPYEQYF

abundance: many
j_gene: TRBJ1-2
d_gene: .
v_gene: TRBV5-1
CDR3nt: TGCGCCAGCAGCTTGGAGGACAGCTATGGCTACACCTTC
CDR3aa: CASSLEDSYGYTF

abundance: many
j_gene: TRBJ1-5
d_gene: .
v_gene: TRBV19
CDR3nt: TGTGCCACCGGGCGCGGGGGCTACAATCAGCCCCAGCATTTT
CDR3aa: CATGRGGYNQPQHF

abundance: many
j_gene: TRBJ1-2
d_gene: TRBD1
v_gene: TRBV12-5
CDR3nt: TGTGCTAGTGGTTTCCGCCGGGACAGGGATTGCTATGGCTACACCTTC
CDR3aa: CASGFRRDRDCYGYTF

abundance: .
j_gene: TRBJ1-2
d_gene: TRBD1
v_gene: TRBV10-2
CDR3nt: TGCGCCAGTGGGACAGGGGCCCACTATGGCTACACCTTC
CDR3aa: CASGTGAHYGYTF

abundance: few
j_gene: TRBJ2-7
d_gene: TRBD2
v_gene: TRBV5-1
CDR3nt: TGCGCCAGCAGCTTCGAGACTAGCGGGGTTTCCTCCTACGAGCAGTACTTC
CDR3aa: CASSFETSGVSSYEQYF

abundance: .
j_gene: TRBJ1-2
d_gene: TRBD1
v_gene: TRBV19
CDR3nt: TGTGCCAGTACCCGAGGACAGGGGGATGGCTACACCTTC
CDR3aa: CASTRGQGDGYTF

abundance: .
j_gene: TRBJ1-1
d_gene: TRBD1
v_gene: TRBV5-1
CDR3nt: TGCGCCAGCAGCTCACAGGGGGAATCTGAAGCTTTCTTT
CDR3aa: CASSSQGESEAFF

abundance: .
j_gene: TRBJ1-6
d_gene: .
v_gene: TRBV3-1
CDR3nt: TGTGCCAGCAGCCCCCATCCCGGGGGGGGTTCTTCACCCCTCCACTTT
CDR3aa: CASSPHPGGGSSPLHF

abundance: .
j_gene: TRBJ1-1
d_gene: .
v_gene: TRBV29-1
CDR3nt: TGCAGCGTTGGGGGGCTCGTTGAAGCTTTCTTT
CDR3aa: CSVGGLVEAFF

abundance: .
j_gene: TRBJ1-5
d_gene: .
v_gene: TRBV7-2
CDR3nt: TGTGCCAGCAGCTTAGGGGGGCAATATCAGCCCCAGCATTTT
CDR3aa: CASSLGGQYQPQHF

abundance: many
j_gene: TRBJ1-1
d_gene: .
v_gene: TRBV6-5
CDR3nt: TGTGCCAGCAGTTTTGGAGGGAGGACTGAAGCTTTCTTT
CDR3aa: CASSFGGRTEAFF

abundance: many
j_gene: TRBJ2-7
d_gene: TRBD1
v_gene: TRBV28
CDR3nt: TGTGCTACCCGACAGGGGGATAAGCAGTACTTC
CDR3aa: CATRQGDKQYF

abundance: .
j_gene: TRBJ1-1
d_gene: .
v_gene: TRBV6-2/TRBV6-3
CDR3nt: TGTGCCAGCAGTTCACCCTTACTTGAAGCTTTCTTT
CDR3aa: CASSSPLLEAFF

abundance: .
j_gene: TRBJ2-5
d_gene: TRBD2
v_gene: TRBV6-1
CDR3nt: TGTGCCAGCAGTGAACTGGTTAGCGGGGGGGGTCGAGAGACCCAGTACTTC
CDR3aa: CASSELVSGGGRETQYF

abundance: many
j_gene: TRBJ1-3
d_gene: .
v_gene: TRBV20-1
CDR3nt: TGCAGTGCTAGACGACAGGTTCTTTCTGGAAACACCATATATTTT
CDR3aa: CSARRQVLSGNTIYF

abundance: many
j_gene: TRBJ1-2
d_gene: .
v_gene: TRBV20-1
CDR3nt: TGCAGTGCTAGAGATTCGGGGACATCTTATAACTATGGCTACACCTTC
CDR3aa: CSARDSGTSYNYGYTF

abundance: many
j_gene: TRBJ1-5
d_gene: .
v_gene: TRBV20-1
CDR3nt: TGCAGTGCCCCTCGGGACATCGAAGGTCAGCCCCAGCATTTT
CDR3aa: CSAPRDIEGQPQHF

abundance: .
j_gene: TRBJ2-7
d_gene: .
v_gene: TRBV6-1
CDR3nt: TGTGCCAGCAGTGAAGGGGAGACTAGCGAGCAGTACTTC
CDR3aa: CASSEGETSEQYF

abundance: .
j_gene: TRBJ1-1
d_gene: .
v_gene: TRBV6-2/TRBV6-3
CDR3nt: TGTGCCAGCAGTTTCGCCGACTGGGGGCGTTACATGAACACTGAAGCTTTCTTT
CDR3aa: CASSFADWGRYMNTEAFF

abundance: many
j_gene: TRBJ1-5
d_gene: .
v_gene: TRBV20-1
CDR3nt: TGCAGTGGGGTGGTTAGCAGCAATCAGCCCCAGCATTTT
CDR3aa: CSGVVSSNQPQHF

abundance: .
j_gene: TRBJ1-2
d_gene: TRBD1
v_gene: TRBV4-1
CDR3nt: TGCGCCAGCAGGCCCGGGACAGGGGAATTTAACTATGGCTACACCTTC
CDR3aa: CASRPGTGEFNYGYTF

abundance: .
j_gene: TRBJ2-2
d_gene: .
v_gene: TRBV7-9
CDR3nt: TGTGCCAGCAGCTTTACAGGGAAAACCGGGGAGCTGTTTTTT
CDR3aa: CASSFTGKTGELFF

abundance: .
j_gene: TRBJ1-1
d_gene: TRBD1
v_gene: TRBV5-1
CDR3nt: TGCGCCAGCAGCCTTGACGGGACAGCCGAAGCTTTCTTT
CDR3aa: CASSLDGTAEAFF

abundance: many
j_gene: TRBJ2-5
d_gene: .
v_gene: TRBV5-1
CDR3nt: TGCGCCAGTTCGACGGCTTTTCAAGAGACCCAGTACTTC
CDR3aa: CASSTAFQETQYF

abundance: few
j_gene: TRBJ2-5
d_gene: TRBD1
v_gene: TRBV18
CDR3nt: TGTGCCAGCTCACCTCGACAGGGGTATGGGGAGACCCAGTACTTC
CDR3aa: CASSPRQGYGETQYF

abundance: many
j_gene: TRBJ2-7
d_gene: TRBD2
v_gene: TRBV20-1
CDR3nt: TGCAGTGCTAGAGAGCCGGGACTAGCGGGCGAGCAGTACTTC
CDR3aa: CSAREPGLAGEQYF

abundance: .
j_gene: TRBJ1-2
d_gene: .
v_gene: TRBV30
CDR3nt: TGTGCCTGGGTTTCCGATGGCTACACCTTC
CDR3aa: CAWVSDGYTF

abundance: few
j_gene: TRBJ2-4
d_gene: TRBD2
v_gene: TRBV11-2
CDR3nt: TGTGCCAGCAGCTTAGCACATGGGGGGGTAGCCAAAAACATTCAGTACTTC
CDR3aa: CASSLAHGGVAKNIQYF

abundance: many
j_gene: TRBJ2-5
d_gene: TRBD2
v_gene: TRBV6-5
CDR3nt: TGTGCCAGCGGGTACCTGGCGGGGGGCCAAGAGACCCAGTACTTC
CDR3aa: CASGYLAGGQETQYF

abundance: many
j_gene: TRBJ2-7
d_gene: .
v_gene: TRBV5-1
CDR3nt: TGCGCCAGCAGCTCCGGGAATCAATACGAGCAGTACTTC
CDR3aa: CASSSGNQYEQYF

abundance: many
j_gene: TRBJ1-1
d_gene: .
v_gene: TRBV7-9
CDR3nt: TGTGCCAGCAGCTTAGGACAGGACAACACTGAAGCTTTCTTT
CDR3aa: CASSLGQDNTEAFF

abundance: .
j_gene: TRBJ2-5
d_gene: .
v_gene: TRBV6-5
CDR3nt: TGTGCCAGCAGTTACTCCCCCGGCAGACTCCAAGAGACCCAGTACTTC
CDR3aa: CASSYSPGRLQETQYF

abundance: many
j_gene: TRBJ2-7
d_gene: .
v_gene: TRBV5-1
CDR3nt: TGCGCCAGCAGCTTGGGGCAACTCTCCTACGAGCAGTACTTC
CDR3aa: CASSLGQLSYEQYF